This TCR beta chain was found in a study of vaccination and CD4 T cells after COVID-19. Overall study context: Convalescent participants consisted of six males and four females, two being Hispanic. In culture, cells were exposed to overlapping spike peptides from SARS-CoV-2, HCoV-NL63, HCoV-OC43 and HCoV-229E. Regarding the study as a whole: With convalescent patients, a median 86.3% of reactive clones emerged solely after vaccination.

In this sample, this clonotype turned up a few times. The antigen is undetermined. With the Oncomine TCR Beta short-read assay, DNA from cultured CD4+ T cells was sequenced. After culture, CD4+ T cells served as the source for genomic DNA extraction. TCRdb redid the calling of the PCR reads with MiXCR, one entry per CDR3 protein. The sample yields approximately 11,000 distinct CDR3 sequences, roughly three fifths seen once. Regarding treatment: approximately nine-day PBMC culture with coronavirus spike peptide pools or control peptides (ViraFEST assay). Losses at the gene ends were 6 bases for V and 1 base for J; bases not matched to a gene: 4. The length of the CDR3 is 15 residues.

The TCR was taken from a human donor who had recovered from COVID-19. V is TRBV12-3 or TRBV12-4 and J is TRBJ1-1; 11 bases agree with TRBD1. Sequenced: CD4+ T cells from blood, cultured in vitro. The DNA of the CDR3 is TGTGCCAGCAGGGACAGGGGGCTGAGGAACACTGAAGCTTTCTTT. Protein sequence: CASRDRGLRNTEAFF.